This record concerns one T cell receptor (beta chain) sequence. This clonotype showed up just once. Its specific antigen is unknown. Base-call qualities are not available, and no considerably larger clone is one nucleotide away. Single-read evidence is weak. The sample belongs to a study of blood T cells in healthy people across ages (dated by TCRdb to between 2014 and 2017). With regard to the full study: In model experiments, template switching captured roughly one uniquely barcoded TCR beta cDNA molecule for every two T cells. Using the same blood draw, the study looked at two additional independent replicas of 1 million unique cDNA reads for two donors, one aged 18 to 29 and the other aged 80 or older. Age-related changes in TCR beta repertoire diversity were measured in the study by deep sequencing normalized with unique cDNA molecular identifiers. To avoid experimental bias, donors of different ages were distributed randomly across sequencing lanes. Donors were grouped into four age groups: young (average 16 years), middle-aged (39), aged (62) and long-lived (around 80).

Donors were 39 systemically healthy Caucasian individuals from Russia aged about 6 to 100 years. Each donor gave about 9.7 milliliters of peripheral blood, drawn into EDTA-treated Vacutainer tubes. Ficoll-Paque density-gradient centrifugation was used to isolate PBMCs, with at least 7 million per sample. Total RNA, at least 6 micrograms per sample, was extracted from PBMCs with Trizol reagent. For every donor, an aliquot of PBMCs went through flow cytometry to measure the percentages of naive CD45RAhigh/CD27high T cells. The receptor library was made with 5' RACE. TCRdb lists the instrument as Illumina HiSeq 2500. A second about 7 to 11 cycle PCR used a sample-barcoded 5' primer and a J-beta primer mix. A template-switch 5' adaptor carrying 12 random nucleotides introduced a unique molecular identifier onto each TCR beta cDNA molecule. At least 3 million CDR3-containing paired-end reads were obtained from each sample. The Mint cDNA synthesis kit, primed by a TRBC-specific oligonucleotide, was used to synthesize first-strand cDNA from all RNA. After uracil-DNA glycosylase treatment, a first 18-cycle PCR used universal primers M1SS and BC2_uni_R on all cDNA. The authors' pipeline ran thus. Normalization of each sample was performed by random selection of 1 million high-quality reads, each carrying a distinct molecular identifier. Reads with shared molecular identifiers were discarded instead of being binned into consensus sequences. CDR3 identification, clonotype clustering and error correction used MiTCR with a Q25 quality threshold and the strictest error-elimination algorithm. A nonparametric unseen species model with Euler transformation was used to estimate a lower bound on total TCR beta diversity. The public sequencing data were trimmed at Q25 with fastp and processed into clonotypes with MiXCR by TCRdb, which kept only in-frame beta chains. Rows with a matching CDR3 protein are joined into one entry that keeps the most common DNA and genes. The V and J calls follow TCRdb's processing rather than the paper's. The sample table holds some 730,000 distinct CDR3 sequences, of which around a fifth were seen once. Clones ranked in the top ten supply around 21% of the sample.

Paper-wide results and their limitations: Estimates of total diversity from one million sequenced T cells were regarded as lower bounds and underestimates. Compared with the aged group, the long-lived group had more naive CD4+ T cells, fewer expanded clones and increased TCR diversity, a pattern suggesting age selection. Observed TCR beta diversity per million T cells fell roughly linearly with age, and a significant reduction was already apparent by age roughly 40. A strong correlation was found between observed TCR beta diversity and the percentage of naive T cells measured by flow cytometry. Donor CMV infection status was unknown, potentially confounding age-related changes in expanded clonotypes. Conclusive comparison of naive and antigen-experienced compartments was prevented by the profiling of bulk unsorted PBMCs.

The clonotype was recovered from a man in his 70s in good health. Sample: blood.

This receptor carries the CDR3 CASSLEGDTSTDTQYF. The DNA sequence is as follows: TGCGCCAGCAGCTTGGAGGGCGATACTAGCACAGATACGCAGTATTTT. The sequence links TRBV5-1 to TRBJ2-3; the D gene identity is not certain. Its CDR3 holds 16 amino acids, cysteine through phenylalanine. Only the CDR3 DNA is retained, 48 bases long and in frame from the first base. CDR1 and CDR2, looked up from the germline V gene, are SGHRS and YFSETQ. V loses 0 bases of germline sequence and J loses 0 bases, and the interval between the two ends is 11 bases.